The sequence of this T cell receptor (beta chain) was determined in a study of CD8+ T cells in alopecia areata. In the study overall: For the treated group, dosing was oral tofacitinib at 5 to 10 mg twice daily.

The CDR3 is made up of 13 amino acids. The V end lost 0 bases, the J end lost 6 bases, and 6 bases lay between the germline ends. Germline assignment: CDR1 LNHNV and CDR2 YYDKDF (reference sequence). Treatment of the sample: oral pan-JAK inhibitor, 5-10 mg twice daily. From alopecia areata patients, lesional scalp punch biopsies and peripheral blood were collected. Isolated RNA was reverse transcribed into cDNA used as the sequencing template. The assay was immunoSEQ multiplex PCR, and TCRdb's table has in-frame clones only and misses some. The data hold some 200,000 clones, with 45% to 65% observed a single time.

This sample comprised CD4+ T cells sorted from blood, obtained at week 4, from a patient treated with tofacitinib. This rearrangement joins TRBV15 to TRBJ2-1, with D perhaps TRBD1 or TRBD2 (5 bases each). The TCR originated in a human donor with alopecia areata. In nucleotides, the CDR3 is TGTGCCACCAGCAGAGATGGGGGCAATGAGCAGTTCTTC. This sequence encodes CATSRDGGNEQFF.